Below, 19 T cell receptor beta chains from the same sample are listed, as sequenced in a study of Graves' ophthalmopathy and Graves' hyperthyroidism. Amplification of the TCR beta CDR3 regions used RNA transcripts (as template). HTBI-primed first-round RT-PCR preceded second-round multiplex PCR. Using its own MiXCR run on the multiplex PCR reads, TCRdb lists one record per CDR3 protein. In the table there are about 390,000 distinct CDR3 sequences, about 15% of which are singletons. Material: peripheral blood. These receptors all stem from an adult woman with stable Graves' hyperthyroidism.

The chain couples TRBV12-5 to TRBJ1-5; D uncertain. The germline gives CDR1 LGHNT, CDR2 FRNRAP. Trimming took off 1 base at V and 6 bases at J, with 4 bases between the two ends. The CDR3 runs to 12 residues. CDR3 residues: CASGLGAQPQHF. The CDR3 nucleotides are TGTGCTAGTGGTTTGGGGGCTCAGCCCCAGCATTTT.

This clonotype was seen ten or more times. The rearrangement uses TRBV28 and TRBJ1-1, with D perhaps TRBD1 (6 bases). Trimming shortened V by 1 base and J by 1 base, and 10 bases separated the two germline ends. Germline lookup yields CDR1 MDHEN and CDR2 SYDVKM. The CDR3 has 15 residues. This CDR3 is CASSLYSGANTEAFF. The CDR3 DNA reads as TGTGCCAGCAGTTTATATTCAGGGGCGAACACTGAAGCTTTCTTT.

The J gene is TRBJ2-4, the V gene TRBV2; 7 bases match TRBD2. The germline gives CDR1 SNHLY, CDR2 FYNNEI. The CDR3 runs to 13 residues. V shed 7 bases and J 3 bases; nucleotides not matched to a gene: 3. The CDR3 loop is CASIAGDKNIQYF. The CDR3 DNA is TGTGCCAGCATTGCGGGGGACAAAAACATTCAGTACTTC.

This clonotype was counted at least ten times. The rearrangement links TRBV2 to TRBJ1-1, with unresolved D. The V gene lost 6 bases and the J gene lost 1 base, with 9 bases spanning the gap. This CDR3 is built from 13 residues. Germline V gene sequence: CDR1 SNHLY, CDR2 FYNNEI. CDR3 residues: CASRADGNTEAFF. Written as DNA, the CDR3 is TGTGCCAGCAGGGCGGACGGGAACACTGAAGCTTTCTTT.

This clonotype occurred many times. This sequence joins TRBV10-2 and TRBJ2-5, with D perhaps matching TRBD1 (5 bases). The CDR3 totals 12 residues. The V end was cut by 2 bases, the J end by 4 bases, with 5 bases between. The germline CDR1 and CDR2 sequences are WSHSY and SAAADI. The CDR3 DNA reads TGCGCCAGCAGTGAGAGGGGAGAGACCCAGTACTTC. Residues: CASSERGETQYF.

The CDR3 nucleotides are TGTGCCAGCAGTTTCCCCTACGGCGCCTCTGGAAACACCATATATTTT. This gives the protein CASSFPYGASGNTIYF. The chain joins TRBV28 to TRBJ1-3; D unclear. V dropped 3 bases and J dropped 0 bases, with 12 bases sitting between them. Germline CDR1 and CDR2: MDHEN and SYDVKM. The CDR3 contains 16 residues. The whole variable domain, remainder taken from reference TRBV28 and TRBJ1-3, is DVKVTQSSRYLVKRTGEKVFLECVQDMDHENMFWYRQDPGLGLRLIYFSYDVKMKEKGDIPEGYSVSREKKERFSLILESASTNQTSMYLCASSFPYGASGNTIYFGEGSWLTVV.

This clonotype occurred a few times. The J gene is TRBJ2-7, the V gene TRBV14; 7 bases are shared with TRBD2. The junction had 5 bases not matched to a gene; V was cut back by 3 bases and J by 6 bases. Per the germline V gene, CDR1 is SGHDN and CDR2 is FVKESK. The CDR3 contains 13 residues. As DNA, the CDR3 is TGTGCCAGCAGCCAGGACTTAGCGGGCGAGCAGTACTTC. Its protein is CASSQDLAGEQYF.

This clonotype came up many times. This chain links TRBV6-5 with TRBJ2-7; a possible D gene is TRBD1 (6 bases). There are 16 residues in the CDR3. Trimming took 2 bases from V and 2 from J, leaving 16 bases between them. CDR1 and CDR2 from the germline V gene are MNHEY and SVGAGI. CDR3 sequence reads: CASSYPRQGLTYEQYF. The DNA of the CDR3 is TGTGCCAGCAGTTACCCCCGGCAGGGGCTCACCTACGAGCAGTACTTC.

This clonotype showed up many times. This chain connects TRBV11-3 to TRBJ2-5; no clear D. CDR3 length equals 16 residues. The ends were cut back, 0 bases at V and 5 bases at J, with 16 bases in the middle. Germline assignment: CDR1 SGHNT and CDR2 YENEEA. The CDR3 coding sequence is TGTGCCAGCAGCTTAGATCGTTACCCTCTGCGGGAGACCCAGTACTTC. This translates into CASSLDRYPLRETQYF.

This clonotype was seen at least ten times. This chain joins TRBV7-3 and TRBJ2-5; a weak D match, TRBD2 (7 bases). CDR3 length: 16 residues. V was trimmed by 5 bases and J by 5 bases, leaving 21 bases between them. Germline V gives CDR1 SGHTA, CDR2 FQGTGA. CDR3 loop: CASSQTGASGYETQYF. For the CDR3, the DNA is TGTGCCAGCAGCCAAACGGGGGCTAGCGGTTACGAGACCCAGTACTTC.

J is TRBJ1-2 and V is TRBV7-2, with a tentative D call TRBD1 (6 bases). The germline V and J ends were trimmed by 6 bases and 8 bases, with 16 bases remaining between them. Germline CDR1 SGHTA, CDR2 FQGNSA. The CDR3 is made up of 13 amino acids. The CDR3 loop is CASRLRGSDGYTF. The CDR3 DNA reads TGTGCCAGCAGACTCAGGGGCTCGGACGGCTACACCTTC.

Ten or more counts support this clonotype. The DNA of the CDR3 is TGTGCCAGCAGCCTGCTACTGGACCTGGGCGGGGAGCTGTTTTTT. Translation gives CASSLLLDLGGELFF. The chain joins TRBV7-9 to TRBJ2-2; D is uncertain. V lost 5 bases and J lost 7, with 17 bases in between. The CDR3 is 15 amino acids. CDR1 and CDR2 (germline): SEHNR, FQNEAQ (reference sequence). The complete variable domain, with remaining parts taken from reference TRBV7-9 and TRBJ2-2, reads DTGVSQNPRHKITKRGQNVTFRCDPISEHNRLYWYRQTLGQGPEFLTYFQNEAQLEKSRLLSDRFSAERPKGSFSTLEIQRTEQGDSAMYLCASSLLLDLGGELFFGEGSRLTVL.

The CDR3 region is CASSQGVGTDHTEAFF. CDR3 DNA sequence: TGTGCCAGCAGCCAAGGGGTGGGCACAGATCACACTGAAGCTTTCTTT. V gene TRBV4-2 combines with J gene TRBJ1-1; D gene unclear. The CDR3 runs 16 residues. Trimming pared 1 base from V and 3 bases from J, leaving 15 bases between. Germline V gene data show CDR1 as LGHNA and CDR2 as YNFKEQ.

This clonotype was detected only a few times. In DNA, the CDR3 is TGTGCCAGCAGTTACTCGACAGGGGAAGGACGCTCTGGGGCCAACGTCCTGACTTTC. Its translation: CASSYSTGEGRSGANVLTF. The chain employs TRBV6-2 or TRBV6-3 and TRBJ2-6; TRBD1 aligns across 8 bases. The CDR3 covers 19 residues. V was pared by 0 bases and J by 0 bases, with 7 bases of the junction left unmatched. Germline values: CDR1 MNHEY, CDR2 SVGEGT.

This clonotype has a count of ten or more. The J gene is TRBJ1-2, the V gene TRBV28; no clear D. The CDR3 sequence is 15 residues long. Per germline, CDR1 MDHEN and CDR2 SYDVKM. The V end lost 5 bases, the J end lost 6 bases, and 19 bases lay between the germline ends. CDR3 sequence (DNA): TGTGCCAGCAGTCCCTTTCCCACAGAGGTGAATGGCTACACCTTC. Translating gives CASSPFPTEVNGYTF.

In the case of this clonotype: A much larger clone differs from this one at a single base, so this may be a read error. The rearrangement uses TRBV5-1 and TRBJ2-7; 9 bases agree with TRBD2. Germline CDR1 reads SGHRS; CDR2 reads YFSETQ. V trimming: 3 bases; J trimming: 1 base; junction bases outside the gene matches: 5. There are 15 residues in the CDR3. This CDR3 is CASSYNSGSSYEQYV. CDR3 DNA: TGCGCCAGCAGCTATAATAGCGGGAGTTCCTACGAGCAGTACGTC.

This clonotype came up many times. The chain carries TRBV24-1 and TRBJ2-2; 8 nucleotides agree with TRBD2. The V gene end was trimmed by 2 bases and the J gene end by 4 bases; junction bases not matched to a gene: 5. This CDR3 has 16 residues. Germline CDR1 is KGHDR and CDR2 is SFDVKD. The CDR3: CATSDSAGGRTGELFF. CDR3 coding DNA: TGTGCCACCAGTGATTCCGCGGGAGGTCGCACCGGGGAGCTGTTTTTT.

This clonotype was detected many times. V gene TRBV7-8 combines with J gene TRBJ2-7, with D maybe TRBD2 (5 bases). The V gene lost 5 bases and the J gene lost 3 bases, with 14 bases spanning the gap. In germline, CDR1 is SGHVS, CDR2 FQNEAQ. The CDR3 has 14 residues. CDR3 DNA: TGTGCCAGCAGCGACTACATAAATGACTACGAGCAGTACTTC. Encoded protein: CASSDYINDYEQYF.

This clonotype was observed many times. The CDR3 DNA follows: TGTGCCAGTAGTATTAAGGGGATGGAGGGGGCCTTTGGGGCCAACGTCCTGACTTTC. This encodes CASSIKGMEGAFGANVLTF. The gene calls are TRBV19 and TRBJ2-6; TRBD1 might be the D (7 bases). The germline V gene encodes CDR1 LNHDA and CDR2 SQIVND (reference sequence). Trimming took 3 bases from V and 3 from J, leaving 21 bases between them. There are 19 residues in the CDR3.